This T cell receptor beta chain stems from a study of blood T cell repertoires in COVID-19. Looking at the study overall: The samples span acute and convalescent COVID-19 from the United States, Italy and Spain. T cells, B-cell-depleted T cells, or PBMCs provided the cDNA or gDNA that served as material.

The germline V and J ends were trimmed by 4 bases and 4 bases, with 17 bases remaining between them. The CDR3 contains 15 residues. Germline V gives CDR1 SGDLS, CDR2 YYNGEE. Only one count was recorded for this clone. In the authors' methods: Counts of nucleated cells, estimated from reference gene primer amplification, were obtained. Assay: immunoSEQ multiplex PCR; the TCRdb copy retains only in-frame clones and omits some. Clonal size and the V and J genes are those of that table, whereas D and trimming came from the DNA. The sample holds approximately 94,000 clones; about 88% are singletons and the top ten take around 6.9%.

The V gene is TRBV9, the J gene TRBJ1-1; TRBD1 is a possible D gene (6 bases). This clonotype was obtained from a man aged 30 to 45 in a cohort sampled during active COVID-19. Sequenced input: peripheral blood. CDR3 coding DNA: TGTGCCAGCAGCTCTCCCCACACAGGGTCCACTGAAGCTTTCTTT. Amino acid sequence: CASSSPHTGSTEAFF.